Below are 31 T cell receptor beta chains sequenced from a single sample in a study of shared clonotypes between healthy human individuals. TCRdb's copy holds only in-frame clones and misses some; the assay was immunoSEQ multiplex PCR. The repertoire has some 2,500,000 clones, around 92% of them found once; the top ten carry about 0.41%. The sample taken for sequencing was naive CD4+ T cells from PBMCs. Subset described: CD45RA+ positively selected. The source of these receptors is a man between 18 and 29 years old in good health. Some clones in this sample may be carry-over from other donors' samples.

CDR3 DNA: TGTGCCAGCAGTTTACCTATAGGGGGCGTAGCGGGAGGGATAGCCTACGAGCAGTACTTC. Translating it yields CASSLPIGGVAGGIAYEQYF. The chain carries TRBV28 and TRBJ2-7; 11 positions agree with TRBD2. Germline trimming cut 2 bases from V and 2 bases from J; bases unmatched to any gene: 17. Germline CDR1 reads MDHEN; CDR2 reads SYDVKM. CDR3 length equals 20 residues.

This chain uses TRBV30 with TRBJ1-1; D remains ambiguous. Germline assignment: CDR1 GTSNPN and CDR2 SVGIG (reference sequence). V was trimmed by 0 bases and J by 13 bases, leaving 18 bases between them. This CDR3 is built from 13 residues. The CDR3 sequence: CAWSVLLGQKGFF. As DNA, the CDR3 is TGTGCCTGGAGTGTCTTACTTGGGCAAAAAGGTTTCTTT.

J is TRBJ2-7 and V is TRBV9; D is unresolved. The CDR3 has 14 residues. Trimming pared 0 bases from V and 5 bases from J, leaving 12 bases between. The germline V gene encodes CDR1 SGDLS and CDR2 YYNGEE. This chain's CDR3 is CASSVGPHMDEQYF. The CDR3, as DNA: TGTGCCAGCAGCGTAGGCCCACACATGGACGAGCAGTACTTC.

The V and J genes are TRBV5-1 and TRBJ2-6, with D hard to call. The V end lost 4 bases, the J end lost 0 bases, and 17 bases lay between the germline ends. The CDR3 covers 18 residues. Germline V CDR1 and CDR2: SGHRS, YFSETQ. The DNA of the CDR3 is TGCGCCAGCAGCGTACCCCCCCCAGCGCTCTCTGGGGCCAACGTCCTGACTTTC. It is translated as CASSVPPPALSGANVLTF.

The chain has TRBV25-1 and TRBJ2-2; the D is unclear. CDR3 length equals 16 residues. Looked up from germline, CDR1 is MGHDK and CDR2 is SYGVNS. V was pared by 1 base and J by 0 bases, with 9 bases between. This chain's CDR3 is CASSESSGSNTGELFF. Here the CDR3 DNA reads TGTGCCAGCAGTGAATCCTCAGGTTCGAACACCGGGGAGCTGTTTTTT.

The chain employs TRBV7-9 and TRBJ2-7, with 11 bases aligning to TRBD1. Germline values: CDR1 SEHNR, CDR2 FQNEAQ (reference sequence). There are 17 residues in the CDR3. Trimming removed 0 bases from V and 3 bases from J; junction bases left unmatched: 7. The CDR3 nucleotides read TGTGCCAGCAGCTTAGCGCGTAGGGACAGGGGGAACTACGAGCAGTACTTC. This gives the protein CASSLARRDRGNYEQYF.

The CDR3 nucleotides are TGTGCCAGCAGCTTAGGTAGCGGGAGTTCCTACGAGCAGTACTTC. This codes for CASSLGSGSSYEQYF. This chain joins TRBV11-3 and TRBJ2-7; 9 bases line up with TRBD2. The CDR3 extends over 15 amino acids. V was clipped by 1 base and J by 1 base; unmatched bases: 2. Per the germline V gene, CDR1 is SGHNT and CDR2 is YENEEA.

With regard to this clone: Other nucleotide sequences from this sample produce the same CDR3. The rearrangement joins TRBV2 to TRBJ1-1; no clear D. Trimming pared 3 bases from V and 1 base from J, leaving 3 bases between. Per the germline V gene, CDR1 is SNHLY and CDR2 is FYNNEI. The CDR3 is 12 amino acids. The CDR3 nucleotides are TGTGCCAGCAGTGAGTGGAACACTGAAGCTTTCTTT. Amino acids: CASSEWNTEAFF.

The J gene is TRBJ2-5, the V gene TRBV28; 13 positions agree with TRBD2. The J segment lost 7 bases and the V segment lost 5 bases, leaving 7 bases of the junction unmatched. Germline V CDR1 and CDR2: MDHEN, SYDVKM. CDR3 size: 15 residues. CDR3: CASSPGLAGAGTQYF. CDR3 bases: TGTGCCAGCAGTCCTGGACTAGCGGGAGCAGGGACCCAGTACTTC.

This chain links TRBV28 with TRBJ1-5; D is perhaps TRBD1 (6 bases). The V and J ends lost 8 bases and 1 base respectively, with 12 bases between them. Per the germline V gene, CDR1 is MDHEN and CDR2 is SYDVKM. This CDR3 has 14 residues. CDR3 amino acids: CASRPTGSNQPQHF. DNA of the CDR3: TGTGCCAGCCGGCCAACAGGGAGCAATCAGCCCCAGCATTTT.

The V gene is TRBV9, the J gene TRBJ2-1; D uncertain. The CDR3 runs 12 residues. Germline loops: CDR1 SGDLS, CDR2 YYNGEE. V lost 4 bases to trimming and J lost 1 base, with 3 bases between them. CDR3 in DNA: TGTGCCAGCAGCACTTCCTACAATGAGCAGTTCTTC. Its protein product is CASSTSYNEQFF.

V usage is TRBV6-1 and J usage is TRBJ2-4; TRBD1 is a possible D gene (5 bases). The germline gives CDR1 MNHNS, CDR2 SASEGT. Trimming removed 6 bases from V and 5 bases from J, with 17 bases in between. The CDR3 runs to 15 residues. CDR3 sequence reads: CASRDPRRGENIQYF. The CDR3 DNA sequence: TGTGCCAGCAGGGACCCCCGAAGGGGCGAAAACATTCAGTACTTC.

The gene calls are TRBV18 and TRBJ2-7; perhaps D is TRBD1 or TRBD2 (6 bases each). V was cut by 5 bases and J by 5 bases, with 16 bases left in between. CDR1 is KGHSH and CDR2 is LQKENI in the germline V gene. The CDR3 contains 14 residues. CDR3 in DNA: TGTGCCAGCTCAGAGTACAGGGAGGACCACGAGCAGTACTTC. Translated: CASSEYREDHEQYF.

The chain combines TRBV6-5 with TRBJ1-2; D gene uncertain. V lost 8 bases to trimming and J lost 5 bases, with 12 bases between them. This CDR3 is built from 12 residues. Germline assignment: CDR1 MNHEY and CDR2 SVGAGI. CDR3 sequence reads: CASREGGYGYTF. The CDR3, as DNA: TGTGCCAGCCGAGAGGGTGGGTATGGCTACACCTTC.

CDR3 sequence: CASSYSSWGLDTEAFF. The DNA for the CDR3 is TGTGCCAGCAGTTACTCGAGTTGGGGCCTGGACACTGAAGCTTTCTTT. The rearrangement joins TRBV6-5 to TRBJ1-1; a weak D match, TRBD1 (5 bases). V lost 0 bases to trimming and J lost 3 bases, with 14 bases between them. Germline CDR1 reads MNHEY; CDR2 reads SVGAGI. This CDR3 comprises 16 residues.

This chain connects TRBV7-9 to TRBJ2-2; 13 positions match TRBD2. Per germline, CDR1 SEHNR and CDR2 FQNEAQ (reference sequence). With 5 bases clipped from V and 0 bases from J, the junction kept 9 bases outside the gene matches. The CDR3 consists of 19 residues. CDR3 sequence reads: CASSTTGTSGNSNTGELFF. CDR3 coding DNA: TGTGCCAGCAGCACGACCGGGACTAGCGGGAACTCGAACACCGGGGAGCTGTTTTTT.

The chain has TRBV7-8 and TRBJ2-1, with D possibly matching TRBD1 (6 bases). The CDR3 loop spans 13 amino acids. CDR1 is SGHVS and CDR2 is FQNEAQ in the germline V gene. V lost 8 bases, J lost 3 bases, and 11 bases lay in between. The CDR3 nucleotides are TGTGCCAGCTCCCAGGGGCGCTACAATGAGCAGTTCTTC. Translated: CASSQGRYNEQFF.

This chain connects TRBV19 to TRBJ2-7; D possibly matches TRBD1 or TRBD2 (7 bases each). Germline V lookup: CDR1 LNHDA, CDR2 SQIVND (reference sequence). This CDR3 comprises 14 residues. V was cut by 10 bases and J by 5 bases, with 21 bases left in between. The chain's CDR3 is CATRFRGGYDEQYF. The CDR3 DNA reads as TGTGCCACCAGATTCAGGGGGGGCTACGACGAGCAGTACTTC.

V and J are TRBV11-2 and TRBJ2-1, with D unresolved. The CDR3 loop spans 15 amino acids. The germline CDR1 and CDR2 sequences are SGHAT and FQNNGV. V lost 8 bases, J lost 9 bases, and 23 bases lay in between. CDR3 in DNA: TGTGCCAGCGGACGGACCCGTCTCGTCCCGTCTGAGCAGTTCTTC. Translated: CASGRTRLVPSEQFF.

The chain combines TRBV5-1 with TRBJ2-5; D is perhaps TRBD1 or TRBD2 (5 bases each). The CDR3 has 13 amino acids. The germline V and J ends were trimmed by 4 bases and 5 bases, with 12 bases remaining between them. Germline values: CDR1 SGHRS, CDR2 YFSETQ. The CDR3 DNA reads TGCGCCAGCAGCGACGGGGCGAAGGAGACCCAGTACTTC. Protein: CASSDGAKETQYF. The full variable domain, rest sourced from reference TRBV5-1 and TRBJ2-5, is KAGVTQTPRYLIKTRGQQVTLSCSPISGHRSVSWYQQTPGQGLQFLFEYFSETQRNKGNFPGRFSGRQFSNSRSEMNVSTLELGDSALYLCASSDGAKETQYFGPGTRLLVL.

V and J are TRBV7-9 and TRBJ2-1; 12 nucleotides match TRBD2. The germline V gene encodes CDR1 SEHNR and CDR2 FQNEAQ (reference sequence). The ends lost 2 bases at V and 5 bases at J; junction bases unmatched: 4. The CDR3 contains 16 residues. The CDR3: CASSLSSGRADNEQFF. DNA of the CDR3: TGTGCCAGCAGCTTATCTAGCGGGAGGGCCGACAATGAGCAGTTCTTC.

This chain links TRBV4-1 with TRBJ1-2; D remains unclear. CDR3 length: 18 residues. CDR1 and CDR2 (germline): MGHRA, YSYEKL. V lost 1 base to trimming and J lost 8 bases, with 26 bases between them. CDR3 region: CASSQGNRFGREGGGYTF. The CDR3 region has the DNA TGCGCCAGCAGCCAAGGGAATCGGTTTGGGAGGGAGGGCGGCGGCTACACCTTC.

The chain is built from TRBV7-3 and TRBJ2-1; the match to TRBD1 covers 7 bases. Germline V gene lookup returns CDR1 SGHTA and CDR2 FQGTGA. J gave up 3 bases and V 5 bases, and 7 bases lay outside the gene matches. CDR3 size: 15 residues. The CDR3 loop reads CASSADRDLYNEQFF. The CDR3 coding sequence is TGTGCCAGCAGCGCCGACAGGGATCTCTACAATGAGCAGTTCTTC.

This clone was seen only once. The chain recombines TRBV28 with TRBJ2-7; TRBD1 is a possible D gene (5 bases). This CDR3 has 15 residues. Germline CDR1 MDHEN, CDR2 SYDVKM. V lost 3 bases to trimming and J lost 1 base, with 13 bases between them. The CDR3 is CASSFWAQGSYEQYF. CDR3 bases: TGTGCCAGCAGTTTCTGGGCCCAGGGATCCTACGAGCAGTACTTC.

The V call is TRBV27, the J call TRBJ2-7; D may correspond to TRBD1 or TRBD2 (6 bases each). This CDR3 is 14 amino acids long. V lost 7 bases to trimming and J lost 4 bases, with 17 bases between them. Germline V CDR1 and CDR2: MNHEY, SMNVEV (reference sequence). DNA for the CDR3: TGTGCCAGCACCCGAAGGGGGGCTCGGTACGAGCAGTACTTC. Residues: CASTRRGARYEQYF.

In its sample, this clone was seen once. The rearrangement links TRBV5-4 to TRBJ2-2; D gene uncertain. The CDR3 spans 14 residues. The ends were cut back, 5 bases at V and 1 base at J, with 9 bases in the middle. Germline CDR1 SGHNT, CDR2 YYREEE (reference sequence). The CDR3 coding sequence is TGTGCCAGCAGTCCGAAGCGGAACACCGGGGAGCTGTTTTTT. It translates to CASSPKRNTGELFF.

The V and J genes are TRBV5-4 and TRBJ2-3; D is perhaps TRBD1 or TRBD2 (6 bases each). Trimming took 4 bases from V and 2 from J, leaving 20 bases between them. The length of the CDR3 is 17 residues. Germline lookup yields CDR1 SGHNT and CDR2 YYREEE (reference sequence). CDR3 in amino acids: CASSTLSSPGATDTQYF. The CDR3, as DNA: TGTGCCAGCAGCACCTTGTCTAGCCCGGGGGCCACAGATACGCAGTATTTT.

The chain couples TRBV7-2 to TRBJ1-1, with D perhaps TRBD1 (6 bases). Germline-derived CDR1 and CDR2 are SGHTA and FQGNSA. This CDR3 is 15 amino acids long. Deletions cut 5 bases from V and 0 bases from J, with 13 bases between. In nucleotides, the CDR3 is TGTGCCAGCAGCCCACAGGGTCCCATGAACACTGAAGCTTTCTTT. Amino acids: CASSPQGPMNTEAFF.

This clone occurred a few times. The rearrangement links TRBV5-4 to TRBJ1-1; no clear D. Germline CDR1 is SGHNT and CDR2 is YYREEE (reference sequence). The CDR3 extends over 12 amino acids. The V and J ends lost 0 bases and 7 bases respectively, with 7 bases between them. CDR3 region: CASSLDLGEAFF. The CDR3 DNA sequence: TGTGCCAGCAGCTTGGATTTGGGTGAAGCTTTCTTT.

The gene calls are TRBV6-1 and TRBJ1-5; D might be TRBD1 (5 bases). This CDR3 is built from 15 residues. Trimming stripped 3 bases from V and 1 base from J, with 10 bases between. Germline values: CDR1 MNHNS, CDR2 SASEGT. CDR3 nucleotides: TGTGCCAGCAGTGACGGGGCGGTAAGCAATCAGCCCCAGCATTTT. Residues: CASSDGAVSNQPQHF.

The chain links TRBV28 to TRBJ1-3; D might be TRBD1 (5 bases). Germline CDR1 and CDR2: MDHEN and SYDVKM. This CDR3 comprises 12 residues. Trimming cost V 5 bases and J 7 bases, with 9 bases left between them. In nucleotides, the CDR3 is TGTGCCAGCAGTCCAGGGAGGAACACCATATATTTT. It codes for CASSPGRNTIYF.